The 13 T cell receptor beta chains given below trace back to one sample, sequenced in a study of blood T cell repertoires in COVID-19. Produced via immunoSEQ multiplex PCR; TCRdb's table is partial and in-frame only. The sample consists of roughly 140,000 clones, 75% to 85% of them appearing once. Sequencing was carried out using peripheral blood. Receptor source: a man aged 70-80 years who had recovered from COVID-19.

The chain uses TRBV7-9 and TRBJ2-1; D uncertain. V gave up 3 bases and J gave up 7 bases, with 13 bases separating them. The CDR3 totals 14 residues. Per the germline V gene, CDR1 is SEHNR and CDR2 is FQNEAQ (reference sequence). The CDR3 is CASSFVNSVNEQFF. As DNA, the CDR3 is TGTGCCAGCAGCTTTGTTAATAGTGTTAATGAGCAGTTCTTC.

This clone was seen only once. The chain combines TRBV6-5 with TRBJ2-7; D remains unclear. Germline CDR1 is MNHEY and CDR2 is SVGAGI. V gave up 5 bases and J gave up 2 bases, with 10 bases separating them. CDR3 size: 13 residues. CDR3 loop: CASSNGGPYEQYF. The CDR3 DNA reads as TGTGCCAGCAGTAACGGTGGGCCCTACGAGCAGTACTTC.

The chain is built from TRBV13 and TRBJ2-7; 7 nucleotides agree with TRBD2. The ends lost 5 bases at V and 7 bases at J; junction bases unmatched: 2. CDR1 is PRHDT and CDR2 is FYEKMQ in the germline V gene (reference sequence). The CDR3 has 11 amino acids. CDR3 in amino acids: CASSLGGEQYF. In DNA, the CDR3 is TGTGCCAGCAGCCTGGGGGGGGAGCAGTACTTC.

The V gene is TRBV5-6, the J gene TRBJ2-3, with 12 bases fitting TRBD2. This CDR3 has 17 residues. With 0 bases clipped from V and 1 base from J, the junction kept 3 bases outside the gene matches. Germline V gene lookup returns CDR1 SGHDT and CDR2 YYEEEE. The CDR3 protein is CASSLETSGRGTDTQYF. Written as DNA, the CDR3 is TGTGCCAGCAGCTTGGAGACTAGCGGGAGAGGCACAGATACGCAGTATTTT.

V is TRBV6-5 and J is TRBJ1-4; 9 bases match TRBD1. The CDR3 spans 16 residues. CDR1 MNHEY and CDR2 SVGAGI come from the germline V gene. V dropped 0 bases and J dropped 3; count of bases not matched to a gene: 2. CDR3 sequence reads: CASSYSRTGANEKLFF. The CDR3 region has the DNA TGTGCCAGCAGTTACTCAAGGACAGGGGCTAATGAAAAACTGTTTTTT.

CDR3 amino acids: CASSQDLGGMGFF. For the CDR3, the DNA is TGTGCCAGCAGCCAAGATCTTGGAGGAATGGGTTTCTTT. The J gene is TRBJ1-1, the V gene TRBV3-1 (or the pseudogene TRBV3-2); the D is unclear. V lost 0 bases and J 13 bases, leaving 15 bases between the germline ends. The germline CDR1 and CDR2 sequences are LGHDT and YNNKEL (reference sequence). The CDR3 consists of 13 residues.

This clone was counted between two and nine times. The chain links TRBV12-3 or TRBV12-4 to TRBJ1-4; D may be TRBD1 (5 bases). The germline V and J ends were trimmed by 3 bases and 8 bases, with 10 bases remaining between them. This CDR3 has 13 residues. This chain's CDR3 is CASSFTGGEKLFF. CDR3 DNA: TGTGCCAGCAGTTTTACAGGTGGAGAAAAACTGTTTTTT.

This clone has more than one count but fewer than ten. V and J are TRBV10-3 and TRBJ1-5; 8 bases align to TRBD1. Germline V gives CDR1 ENHRY, CDR2 SYGVKD. There are 14 residues in the CDR3. V trimming: 10 bases; J trimming: 3 bases; junction bases outside the gene matches: 8. In DNA, the CDR3 is TGTGCCACCACGACAGGGGCTAACAATCAGCCCCAGCATTTT. The encoded protein is CATTTGANNQPQHF.

The chain has TRBV5-1 and TRBJ2-1; maybe TRBD1 (6 bases). Germline assignment: CDR1 SGHRS and CDR2 YFSETQ. The CDR3 runs 14 residues. V was shortened by 4 bases and J by 10 bases, with 18 bases between the two germline ends. CDR3 in amino acids: CASSPTIQGGEQFF. CDR3 DNA: TGCGCCAGCAGCCCGACAATACAGGGTGGGGAGCAGTTCTTC.

V usage is TRBV18 and J usage is TRBJ1-4; no firm D call. The CDR3 extends over 12 amino acids. Germline CDR1 reads KGHSH; CDR2 reads LQKENI. Trimming removed 3 bases at V and 8 bases at J, with 7 bases between. The CDR3 region has the DNA TGTGCCAGCTCACCCGGGTTGGAAAAACTGTTTTTT. Protein product: CASSPGLEKLFF.

The rearrangement links TRBV7-9 to TRBJ2-1, with D unresolved. Germline CDR1 reads SEHNR; CDR2 reads FQNEAQ (reference sequence). V lost 5 bases to trimming and J lost 3 bases, with 8 bases between them. CDR3 size: 13 residues. The CDR3 coding sequence is TGTGCCAGCAGCCCCCGCGACTACAATGAGCAGTTCTTC. It codes for CASSPRDYNEQFF.

This chain links TRBV7-2 with TRBJ2-3; no clear D. The CDR3 is 11 residues long. Germline V gives CDR1 SGHTA, CDR2 FQGNSA. Deletions cut 2 bases from V and 6 bases from J, with 3 bases between. The CDR3 DNA follows: TGTGCCAGCAGCTTATCGGATACGCAGTATTTT. It translates to CASSLSDTQYF. The whole variable domain, filled in from reference TRBV7-2 and TRBJ2-3, reads GAGVSQSPSNKVTEKGKDVELRCDPISGHTALYWYRQSLGQGLEFLIYFQGNSAPDKSGLPSDRFSAERTGGSVSTLTIQRTQQEDSAVYLCASSLSDTQYFGPGTRLTVL.

V is TRBV5-4 and J is TRBJ2-3, with 9 bases aligning to TRBD1. Germline V gives CDR1 SGHNT, CDR2 YYREEE (reference sequence). Germline trimming cut 4 bases from V and 4 bases from J; bases unmatched to any gene: 4. The CDR3 is 14 residues long. The CDR3 is CASSGRQGADTQYF. The CDR3 bases are TGTGCCAGCAGCGGTAGACAGGGGGCAGATACGCAGTATTTT.